This TCR beta chain was sequenced for a study of PD-1 blockade in classical Hodgkin lymphoma. Method: immunoSEQ multiplex PCR; TCRdb's copy keeps in-frame clones and lacks some. The profile shows under 25,000 clones, less than 75% of them singletons. Time point in this sample: cycle 4 day 1 (C4D1), after 6 weeks of nivolumab. In every patient, relapse followed autologous stem cell transplantation, while exposure to brentuximab vedotin differed. The germline V and J ends were trimmed by 4 bases and 2 bases, with 11 bases remaining between them. Germline V lookup: CDR1 LGHNA, CDR2 YSLEER. The CDR3 totals 15 residues.

The sample was peripheral blood mononuclear cells (PBMCs), taken before the fourth cycle of nivolumab. This clonotype was sampled from a human donor with classical Hodgkin lymphoma. The chain recombines TRBV4-3 with TRBJ1-4, with D possibly TRBD1 on 5 matching bases. In DNA form, the CDR3 reads TGCGCCAGCAGCCCGGGGTGGGGGACTAATGAAAAACTGTTTTTT. Encoded protein: CASSPGWGTNEKLFF.